The 4 T cell receptor beta chains below all came from one sample that was sequenced in a study of cytomegalovirus exposure and HLA in healthy donors. Primers for the PCR totalled 60 Vbeta and 13 Jbeta. Sequenced by immunoSEQ multiplex PCR; TCRdb stores in-frame clones only, minus some. Of 100,000 to 150,000 clones listed, 65% to 90% are singletons. Sequenced sample: PBMCs. All receptors derive from a girl aged 2-10 years in good health and CMV-seronegative.

In its sample, this clone was seen once. V and J are TRBV2 and TRBJ2-7; maybe TRBD2 (6 bases). The CDR3 runs to 13 residues. Trimming stripped 11 bases from V and 0 bases from J, with 14 bases between. Germline V lookup: CDR1 SNHLY, CDR2 FYNNEI. Here the CDR3 reads CAPTPSDSYEQYF. CDR3 sequence (DNA): TGTGCCCCGACCCCTAGCGACTCCTACGAGCAGTACTTC.

This chain joins TRBV5-1 and TRBJ2-1; the D gene is possibly TRBD1 (5 bases). Trimming took off 2 bases at V and 7 bases at J, with 7 bases between the two ends. Germline V gives CDR1 SGHRS, CDR2 YFSETQ. The CDR3 spans 12 residues. The CDR3 nucleotides are TGCGCCAGCAGCTTCCAGGGTAATGAGCAGTTCTTC. Its translation: CASSFQGNEQFF.

The rearrangement uses TRBV6-5 and TRBJ1-1; a weak D match, TRBD1 (5 bases). Germline V gene lookup returns CDR1 MNHEY and CDR2 SVGAGI. V dropped 2 bases and J dropped 3 bases, with 13 bases sitting between them. There are 15 residues in the CDR3. CDR3 loop: CASSYPTVPYTEAFF. DNA of the CDR3: TGTGCCAGCAGTTACCCGACAGTACCTTACACTGAAGCTTTCTTT.

J is TRBJ2-7 and V is TRBV7-2; D may be TRBD1 (7 bases). Germline loops: CDR1 SGHTA, CDR2 FQGNSA. The CDR3 extends over 17 amino acids. V lost 3 bases to trimming and J lost 6 bases, with 24 bases between them. The CDR3 bases are TGTGCCAGCAGCTTCATGACCCGCGGAGGGACAGTTCCCGAGCAGTACTTC. Protein product: CASSFMTRGGTVPEQYF.